The 17 T cell receptor beta chains below were found in one sample sequenced in a study of blood T cell repertoires in COVID-19. Here immunoSEQ multiplex PCR was the method, and the copy in TCRdb shows in-frame clones only, minus some. The sample includes more than 110,000 clones, roughly 80% of them seen just once. Source material: peripheral blood. The receptors were gathered from a woman aged 80 or over in a cohort sampled during active or convalescent COVID-19.

The chain links TRBV7-2 to TRBJ2-3, with D possibly matching TRBD2 (5 bases). The length of the CDR3 is 15 residues. The V gene lost 2 bases and the J gene lost 2 bases, with 11 bases spanning the gap. Germline V CDR1 and CDR2: SGHTA, FQGNSA. The CDR3 sequence is CASSLTADYTDTQYF. As DNA, the CDR3 is TGTGCCAGCAGCTTAACCGCCGACTACACAGATACGCAGTATTTT.

The chain joins TRBV4-2 to TRBJ1-5; 8 positions match TRBD1. The V segment lost 0 bases and the J segment 3 bases; nucleotides outside the gene matches: 19. In germline, CDR1 is LGHNA, CDR2 YNFKEQ. The CDR3 has 21 amino acids. The CDR3 here is CASSQDLGRGRWIPSNQPQHF. CDR3 nucleotide sequence: TGTGCCAGCAGCCAAGATCTTGGCAGGGGGCGTTGGATTCCCTCCAATCAGCCCCAGCATTTT.

The chain recombines TRBV25-1 with TRBJ1-1; 11 bases line up with TRBD1. V lost 3 bases to trimming and J lost 4 bases; unmatched junction nucleotides: 4. This CDR3 has 15 residues. The germline CDR1 and CDR2 sequences are MGHDK and SYGVNS. The CDR3 nucleotides read TGTGCCAGCAGTGATCTGGGGACAGGGGGCACTGAAGCTTTCTTT. Translating gives CASSDLGTGGTEAFF.

The chain links TRBV28 to TRBJ1-1; weak D call: TRBD1 (5 bases). The V gene lost 5 bases and the J gene lost 1 base, with 14 bases spanning the gap. The germline CDR1 and CDR2 sequences are MDHEN and SYDVKM. The CDR3 is 15 amino acids. The CDR3, as DNA: TGTGCCAGCAGTCCTGGGGGGATGGGGAACACTGAAGCTTTCTTT. Residues: CASSPGGMGNTEAFF.

This chain connects TRBV30 to TRBJ1-1; a weak D match, TRBD1 (6 bases). Trimming removed 3 bases from V and 0 bases from J, with 14 bases in between. Germline CDR1 is GTSNPN and CDR2 is SVGIG (reference sequence). The CDR3 extends over 15 amino acids. CDR3 DNA: TGTGCCTGGAGCGAAACCAGGGGCATGAACACTGAAGCTTTCTTT. It yields the protein CAWSETRGMNTEAFF.

The chain couples TRBV19 to TRBJ1-1; the match to TRBD1 covers 7 bases. The V and J ends lost 4 bases and 1 base, in that order; junction bases with no gene match: 3. This CDR3 comprises 14 residues. The germline gives CDR1 LNHDA, CDR2 SQIVND (reference sequence). CDR3 DNA sequence: TGTGCCAGTAGTACCGGGACAGCGAACACTGAAGCTTTCTTT. Translated: CASSTGTANTEAFF.

V usage is TRBV29-1 and J usage is TRBJ1-2, with 10 bases matching TRBD1. J gave up 4 bases and V 4 bases, and 15 bases lay outside the gene matches. The V gene's germline CDR1 is SQVTM and CDR2 ANQGSEA. There are 17 residues in the CDR3. The CDR3 DNA reads as TGCAGCGTTGTTTGGGACAGGGGTTTTCCTTTATTCTATGGCTACACCTTC. This translates into CSVVWDRGFPLFYGYTF.

This clone has only a few counts. The rearrangement links TRBV5-1 to TRBJ1-1, with a possible D match to TRBD1 (6 bases). Trimming took off 4 bases at V and 1 base at J, with 11 bases between the two ends. Germline CDR1 SGHRS, CDR2 YFSETQ. This CDR3 is 14 amino acids long. The DNA for the CDR3 is TGCGCCAGCAGCGAGGGGGTTGCGAACACTGAAGCTTTCTTT. It yields the protein CASSEGVANTEAFF.

The chain carries TRBV6-5 and TRBJ1-1; D may be TRBD1 (5 bases). The CDR3 has 16 amino acids. From germline, CDR1 is MNHEY and CDR2 SVGAGI. V gave up 2 bases and J gave up 1 base, with 14 bases separating them. CDR3 DNA sequence: TGTGCCAGCAGTTACGGAGCAGGGCGTGCGAACACTGAAGCTTTCTTT. As protein: CASSYGAGRANTEAFF.

V and J are TRBV6-2 or TRBV6-3 and TRBJ1-2, with TRBD1 as a possible D gene (5 bases). Trimming stripped 5 bases from V and 4 bases from J, with 17 bases between. The CDR3 runs 15 residues. Germline V lookup: CDR1 MNHEY, CDR2 SVGEGT. The DNA for the CDR3 is TGTGCCAGCAGTACCGCGGGACGGAATTTCTATGGCTACACCTTC. It is translated as CASSTAGRNFYGYTF.

The gene calls are TRBV12-5 and TRBJ1-2; D not resolved. Germline loops: CDR1 LGHNT, CDR2 FRNRAP. There are 14 residues in the CDR3. V was clipped by 7 bases and J by 4 bases, with 16 bases between them. CDR3 nucleotides: TGTGCTAGTGCCCGAGTCGGCAGAGGCTATGGCTACACCTTC. Translated, it gives CASARVGRGYGYTF.

This rearrangement joins TRBV18 to TRBJ2-3; no definite D call. The length of the CDR3 is 13 residues. V was clipped by 3 bases and J by 4 bases, with 8 bases between them. Germline CDR1 KGHSH, CDR2 LQKENI. The CDR3 loop is CASSPPVADTQYF. The CDR3, as DNA: TGTGCCAGCTCACCGCCGGTGGCAGATACGCAGTATTTT.

This clone was observed once. The chain is built from TRBV14 and TRBJ1-3; unclear D gene. V dropped 2 bases and J dropped 0 bases, with 8 bases sitting between them. The germline V gene has CDR1 SGHDN and CDR2 FVKESK. CDR3 length: 15 amino acids. CDR3 nucleotides: TGTGCCAGCAGCCAACAGGCCACCTCTGGAAACACCATATATTTT. It is translated as CASSQQATSGNTIYF.

The J gene is TRBJ2-7, the V gene TRBV2, with a possible D match to TRBD1 (6 bases). The length of the CDR3 is 13 residues. Germline V gives CDR1 SNHLY, CDR2 FYNNEI. V was pared by 5 bases and J by 2 bases, with 10 bases between. CDR3 in DNA: TGTGCCAGCAGTTACAGGGAAACCTACGAGCAGTACTTC. The encoded protein is CASSYRETYEQYF.

This chain connects TRBV3-1 (or the pseudogene TRBV3-2) to TRBJ2-7, with D uncertain. Trimming took 4 bases from V and 5 from J, leaving 18 bases between them. CDR1 LGHDT and CDR2 YNNKEL come from the germline V gene (reference sequence). The CDR3 is made up of 15 amino acids. This CDR3 is CASSPRGSHDHEQYF. The CDR3 DNA follows: TGTGCCAGCAGCCCGCGAGGTAGCCATGACCACGAGCAGTACTTC.

The chain carries TRBV27 and TRBJ1-5; D may be TRBD1 (6 bases). Germline V gene sequence: CDR1 MNHEY, CDR2 SMNVEV (reference sequence). V was clipped by 5 bases and J by 6 bases, with 11 bases between them. The CDR3 contains 13 residues. CDR3 sequence: CASSLGGFQPQHF. In DNA, the CDR3 is TGTGCCAGCAGTCTAGGGGGATTTCAGCCCCAGCATTTT.

The rearrangement joins TRBV7-8 to TRBJ2-7; D gene ambiguous. The CDR3 totals 12 residues. Germline CDR1 is SGHVS and CDR2 is FQNEAQ. Trimming left V 5 bases short and J 5 bases short, with 10 bases between. The CDR3 spells CASSVISDEQYF. DNA for the CDR3: TGTGCCAGCAGCGTCATAAGCGACGAGCAGTACTTC. Based on the CDR3 plus reference TRBV7-8 and TRBJ2-7, the full variable domain is GAGVSQSPRYKVAKRGQDVALRCDPISGHVSLFWYQQALGQGPEFLTYFQNEAQLDKSGLPSDRFFAERPEGSVSTLKIQRTQQEDSAVYLCASSVISDEQYFGPGTRLTVT.